A single sample is the source of the 20 T cell receptor beta chains below, sequenced in a study of cytomegalovirus exposure and HLA in healthy donors. The PCR employed 60 Vbeta primers together with 13 Jbeta primers. The data were produced by immunoSEQ multiplex PCR, yet TCRdb's version contains in-frame clones alone and is incomplete. The sample shows under 200,000 clones, 80% of them seen only once. Sample: PBMCs. The receptor set was obtained from a human donor in good health.

This chain joins TRBV10-3 and TRBJ2-3, with 11 bases aligning to TRBD2. Germline CDR1 reads ENHRY; CDR2 reads SYGVKD. CDR3 length equals 15 residues. After removal of 3 bases from V and 6 bases from J, the junction contained 5 bases not matched to a gene. The CDR3 loop is CAISDLAGGGDTQYF. The CDR3 nucleotides are TGTGCCATCAGTGACCTAGCGGGGGGTGGGGATACGCAGTATTTT.

The chain recombines TRBV7-8 with TRBJ1-2; TRBD1 matches at 7 bases. Germline CDR1 reads SGHVS; CDR2 reads FQNEAQ. The length of the CDR3 is 13 residues. The V gene end was trimmed by 5 bases and the J gene end by 4 bases; junction bases not matched to a gene: 4. The DNA of the CDR3 is TGTGCCAGCAGCATTAACAGGGGCTATGGCTACACCTTC. It translates to CASSINRGYGYTF.

V usage is TRBV10-3 and J usage is TRBJ1-5; TRBD1 agrees at 7 bases. V dropped 6 bases and J dropped 2; count of bases not matched to a gene: 4. The CDR3 is 14 residues long. The germline V gene has CDR1 ENHRY and CDR2 SYGVKD. Here the CDR3 reads CAISTGTGNQPQHF. CDR3 nucleotides: TGTGCCATCAGCACAGGGACAGGCAATCAGCCCCAGCATTTT.

This clone was picked up one time. This chain links TRBV25-1 with TRBJ2-3; D may be TRBD1 (6 bases). The length of the CDR3 is 14 residues. Germline loops: CDR1 MGHDK, CDR2 SYGVNS. Between the trimmed V and J ends, which lost 4 bases and 2 bases, there was a span of 10 bases. The CDR3 loop is CASSVEGDTDTQYF. As DNA, the CDR3 is TGTGCCAGCAGTGTCGAGGGGGACACAGATACGCAGTATTTT.

This sequence joins TRBV6-1 and TRBJ1-1; 8 positions match TRBD1. This CDR3 comprises 13 residues. The ends lost 4 bases at V and 3 bases at J; junction bases unmatched: 1. Germline lookup yields CDR1 MNHNS and CDR2 SASEGT. The CDR3 sequence: CASSVDRDTEAFF. Here the CDR3 DNA reads TGTGCCAGCAGTGTGGACAGGGACACTGAAGCTTTCTTT.

The chain has TRBV7-3 and TRBJ2-5; D is uncertain. This CDR3 comprises 13 residues. Germline-derived CDR1 and CDR2 are SGHTA and FQGTGA. V gave up 2 bases and J gave up 5 bases, with 9 bases separating them. In nucleotides, the CDR3 is TGTGCCAGCAGCTTATCCGGTTGGGAGACCCAGTACTTC. Translated, it gives CASSLSGWETQYF.

The genes are TRBV6-5 and TRBJ1-6; 7 bases agree with TRBD1. The CDR3 is 15 residues long. CDR1 and CDR2 from the germline V gene are MNHEY and SVGAGI. With 3 bases clipped from V and 15 bases from J, the junction kept 14 bases outside the gene matches. This CDR3 is CASSYYRGPGCRLHF. CDR3 in DNA: TGTGCCAGCAGTTATTACAGGGGTCCGGGTTGTCGCCTCCACTTT.

The chain uses TRBV2 and TRBJ1-5, with a weak D call TRBD1 (6 bases). With 5 bases removed from V and 3 bases from J, the gap between germline ends came to 11 bases. The CDR3 sequence is 14 residues long. Germline CDR1 is SNHLY and CDR2 is FYNNEI. The CDR3 here is CASSQQGYNQPQHF. The CDR3 DNA reads as TGTGCCAGCAGTCAACAGGGTTACAATCAGCCCCAGCATTTT.

This clone appeared a single time. The chain employs TRBV18 and TRBJ2-7; D perhaps matches TRBD1 (6 bases). CDR3 length equals 12 residues. The V end lost 1 base, the J end lost 5 bases, and 6 bases lay between the germline ends. The V gene's germline CDR1 is KGHSH and CDR2 LQKENI. The CDR3 region has the DNA TGTGCCAGCTCACCACAGGGGGACGAGCAGTACTTC. Encoded protein: CASSPQGDEQYF.

The chain links TRBV7-9 to TRBJ1-3, with a weak D call TRBD1 (5 bases). Germline CDR1 and CDR2: SEHNR and FQNEAQ (reference sequence). The V end was cut by 1 base, the J end by 0 bases, with 13 bases between. This CDR3 spans 17 amino acids. The CDR3 DNA reads as TGTGCCAGCAGCTTAGATACAGGCTCCGGCTCTGGAAACACCATATATTTT. This codes for CASSLDTGSGSGNTIYF.

V is TRBV6-1 and J is TRBJ2-2, with 7 bases fitting TRBD1. V shed 6 bases and J 4 bases; nucleotides not matched to a gene: 5. CDR1 and CDR2 from the germline V gene are MNHNS and SASEGT. The CDR3 extends over 14 amino acids. CDR3 coding DNA: TGTGCCAGCAGGGTACAGGGGAGCACCGGGGAGCTGTTTTTT. Protein sequence: CASRVQGSTGELFF.

The gene calls are TRBV4-3 and TRBJ2-1, with 8 bases fitting TRBD1. CDR3 length equals 18 residues. V was pared by 0 bases and J by 5 bases, with 12 bases of the junction left unmatched. CDR1 and CDR2 (germline): LGHNA, YSLEER. In nucleotides, the CDR3 is TGCGCCAGCAGCCAAGATCCACCGGACAGGGACTTTGACAATGAGCAGTTCTTC. This encodes CASSQDPPDRDFDNEQFF.

The rearrangement joins TRBV6-5 to TRBJ1-3; D call uncertain. The CDR3 sequence is 15 residues long. In germline, CDR1 is MNHEY, CDR2 SVGAGI. V lost 7 bases and J 1 base, leaving 14 bases between the germline ends. The CDR3 loop is CASTRTVSSGNTIYF. For the CDR3, the DNA is TGTGCCAGCACCCGCACAGTCAGTTCTGGAAACACCATATATTTT.

In its sample, this clone was seen a few times. The V and J genes are TRBV9 and TRBJ2-3; 12 bases line up with TRBD2. The junction had 18 bases not matched to a gene; V was cut back by 4 bases and J by 6 bases. The CDR3 spans 19 residues. Germline values: CDR1 SGDLS, CDR2 YYNGEE. Written as DNA, the CDR3 is TGTGCCAGCAGCCCCTACAACCGACTAGCGGGGGCCTCGGCGGATACGCAGTATTTT. Translated: CASSPYNRLAGASADTQYF.

V is TRBV4-3 and J is TRBJ1-1, with a possible D match to TRBD1 (6 bases). There are 13 residues in the CDR3. Germline loops: CDR1 LGHNA, CDR2 YSLEER. Deletions cut 3 bases from V and 8 bases from J, with 13 bases between. This CDR3 is CASSQVGGAEAFF. CDR3 bases: TGCGCCAGCAGCCAGGTGGGGGGGGCGGAAGCTTTCTTT.

This clone has a handful of counts. The CDR3 protein is CASSRNGGTAQETQYF. The CDR3 DNA reads as TGCGCCAGCAGCCGAAACGGCGGGACAGCCCAAGAGACCCAGTACTTC. The chain is built from TRBV4-1 and TRBJ2-5, with D tentatively TRBD1 (7 bases). The germline V gene encodes CDR1 MGHRA and CDR2 YSYEKL. With 4 bases removed from V and 1 base from J, the gap between germline ends came to 16 bases. The CDR3 runs to 16 residues.

The chain links TRBV5-5 to TRBJ1-1; TRBD1 aligns across 7 bases. CDR3 length: 13 residues. Per the germline V gene, CDR1 is SGHKS and CDR2 is YYEKEE (reference sequence). Trimming cost V 5 bases and J 6 bases; bases outside gene matches: 7. CDR3 in DNA: TGTGCCAGCAGTCTGCAGGGGGGAGCTGAAGCTTTCTTT. Its translation: CASSLQGGAEAFF. Full variable domain (rest looked up from reference TRBV5-5 and TRBJ1-1): DAGVTQSPTHLIKTRGQQVTLRCSPISGHKSVSWYQQVLGQGPQFIFQYYEKEERGRGNFPDRFSARQFPNYSSELNVNALLLGDSALYLCASSLQGGAEAFFGQGTRLTVV.

J is TRBJ1-5 and V is TRBV7-8; D is perhaps TRBD1 (6 bases). There are 15 residues in the CDR3. The V and J ends lost 8 bases and 3 bases respectively, with 17 bases between them. CDR1 is SGHVS and CDR2 is FQNEAQ in the germline V gene. DNA of the CDR3: TGTGCCAGCTCCATGACCCGGGACAACAATCAGCCCCAGCATTTT. It yields the protein CASSMTRDNNQPQHF.

This chain joins TRBV29-1 and TRBJ2-3, with TRBD2 matching over 11 bases. The CDR3 loop spans 14 amino acids. Germline CDR1 reads SQVTM; CDR2 reads ANQGSEA. The junction had 3 bases not matched to a gene; V was cut back by 7 bases and J by 0 bases. The CDR3 DNA is TGCAGCGCAGGACTAGCGGGCAGCACAGATACGCAGTATTTT. It specifies CSAGLAGSTDTQYF.

The chain combines TRBV6-1 with TRBJ1-3; D is possibly TRBD1 (6 bases). The CDR3 has 15 amino acids. Looked up from germline, CDR1 is MNHNS and CDR2 is SASEGT. V shed 3 bases and J shed 0 bases, with 9 bases lying between them. The DNA of the CDR3 is TGTGCCAGCAGTGACGAGGGACACTCTGGAAACACCATATATTTT. Encoded protein: CASSDEGHSGNTIYF.